Presented here are 14 T cell receptor beta chains from one specimen sequenced in a study of cytomegalovirus exposure and HLA in healthy donors. The PCR employed 60 Vbeta primers together with 13 Jbeta primers. Produced via immunoSEQ multiplex PCR; TCRdb's table is partial and in-frame only. The data hold about 160,000 clones, with 75% to 90% observed a single time. Sample: PBMCs. These receptors all stem from a woman in her 50s in good health and CMV-seropositive.

The chain joins TRBV2 to TRBJ1-5, with a weak D call TRBD1 (5 bases). This CDR3 has 12 amino acids. Germline CDR1 and CDR2: SNHLY and FYNNEI. Between the trimmed V and J ends, which lost 2 bases and 6 bases, there was a span of 5 bases. The CDR3 DNA sequence: TGTGCCAGCAGTGAACAGGGTCAGCCCCAGCATTTT. Protein product: CASSEQGQPQHF. Full variable domain (missing parts from reference TRBV2 and TRBJ1-5): EPEVTQTPSHQVTQMGQEVILRCVPISNHLYFYWYRQILGQKVEFLVSFYNNEISEKSEIFDDQFSVERPDGSNFTLKIRSTKLEDSAMYFCASSEQGQPQHFGDGTRLSIL.

The chain carries TRBV7-2 and TRBJ2-7, with 7 positions matching TRBD1. Per the germline V gene, CDR1 is SGHTA and CDR2 is FQGNSA. Trimming cost V 1 base and J 4 bases; bases outside gene matches: 4. The CDR3 spans 14 residues. The CDR3 is CASSLGQGVYEQYF. CDR3 coding DNA: TGTGCCAGCAGCTTAGGGCAGGGGGTATACGAGCAGTACTTC. The variable domain in full, with the rest retrieved from reference TRBV7-2 and TRBJ2-7, is GAGVSQSPSNKVTEKGKDVELRCDPISGHTALYWYRQSLGQGLEFLIYFQGNSAPDKSGLPSDRFSAERTGGSVSTLTIQRTQQEDSAVYLCASSLGQGVYEQYFGPGTRLTVT.

The V call is TRBV7-6, the J call TRBJ2-3; 11 bases map to TRBD2. The germline V gene encodes CDR1 SGHVS and CDR2 FNYEAQ. The V segment lost 5 bases and the J segment 3 bases; nucleotides outside the gene matches: 7. The CDR3 is 16 residues long. CDR3 coding DNA: TGTGCCAGCAGCCAAGGACGGACTAGCGGGACAGATACGCAGTATTTT. As protein: CASSQGRTSGTDTQYF.

The J gene is TRBJ1-2, the V gene TRBV5-4; D is ambiguous. The CDR3 is 13 amino acids. V lost 4 bases and J 4 bases, leaving 11 bases between the germline ends. Germline lookup yields CDR1 SGHNT and CDR2 YYREEE (reference sequence). CDR3 region: CASSPSTIYGYTF. DNA for the CDR3: TGTGCCAGCAGCCCCTCAACAATCTATGGCTACACCTTC.

J is TRBJ2-2 and V is TRBV2; the match to TRBD2 covers 9 bases. Germline-derived CDR1 and CDR2 are SNHLY and FYNNEI. J lost 2 bases, V lost 8 bases, and 3 bases had no gene match. The CDR3 has 14 amino acids. The DNA of the CDR3 is TGTGCCAGCCAGACTAGCGGAAACACCGGGGAGCTGTTTTTT. Translation: CASQTSGNTGELFF.

This sequence joins TRBV7-2 and TRBJ2-5; no definite D call. Trimming removed 4 bases from V and 2 bases from J, with 8 bases in between. This CDR3 has 13 amino acids. Germline lookup yields CDR1 SGHTA and CDR2 FQGNSA. In nucleotides, the CDR3 is TGTGCCAGCAGCTACGAGAGACAAGAGACCCAGTACTTC. Protein: CASSYERQETQYF.

This chain connects TRBV11-1 to TRBJ2-1, with D perhaps TRBD1 (5 bases). The CDR3 has 14 amino acids. Germline V gives CDR1 SGHAT, CDR2 FQDESV (reference sequence). The V end was cut by 2 bases, the J end by 9 bases, with 14 bases between. In DNA form, the CDR3 reads TGTGCCAGCAGCTTATCCACAGGAATAGCTGAGCAGTTCTTC. As protein: CASSLSTGIAEQFF.

The V gene is TRBV7-2, the J gene TRBJ2-1, with TRBD2 matching over 7 bases. The V gene end was trimmed by 0 bases and the J gene end by 4 bases; junction bases not matched to a gene: 6. Germline CDR1 reads SGHTA; CDR2 reads FQGNSA. The CDR3 loop spans 16 amino acids. CDR3 DNA: TGTGCCAGCAGCTTAGCTGCGGGGGAGGGATACAATGAGCAGTTCTTC. Its translation: CASSLAAGEGYNEQFF.

The V and J genes are TRBV4-1 and TRBJ2-1; the D gene is possibly TRBD1 (5 bases). The germline gives CDR1 MGHRA, CDR2 YSYEKL. The CDR3 spans 17 residues. The V end was cut by 1 base, the J end by 0 bases, with 13 bases between. The CDR3 DNA sequence: TGCGCCAGCAGCCAAGCTAAGGGGTCGAGCTCCTACAATGAGCAGTTCTTC. It translates to CASSQAKGSSSYNEQFF.

The genes are TRBV7-2 and TRBJ2-5; a weak D match, TRBD1 (6 bases). CDR3 length: 15 residues. Per the germline V gene, CDR1 is SGHTA and CDR2 is FQGNSA. The V end lost 1 base, the J end lost 7 bases, and 16 bases lay between the germline ends. For the CDR3, the DNA is TGTGCCAGCAGCTTAGTCATACAGGGCGGTTGGACCCAGTACTTC. This codes for CASSLVIQGGWTQYF.

The chain has TRBV5-4 and TRBJ2-7; 12 nucleotides align to TRBD2. Trimming cost V 4 bases and J 4 bases; bases outside gene matches: 3. The CDR3 length is 14 residues. Per germline, CDR1 SGHNT and CDR2 YYREEE (reference sequence). CDR3 protein: CASSEGTSGYEQYF. The DNA of the CDR3 is TGTGCCAGCAGCGAAGGGACTAGCGGGTACGAGCAGTACTTC.

The rearrangement uses TRBV28 and TRBJ2-4; D might be TRBD1 (5 bases). The CDR3 runs 13 residues. In germline, CDR1 is MDHEN, CDR2 SYDVKM. Trimming pared 6 bases from V and 3 bases from J, leaving 9 bases between. CDR3 in amino acids: CASSATGKNIQYF. In DNA, the CDR3 is TGTGCCAGCAGCGCTACAGGCAAAAACATTCAGTACTTC.

This chain uses TRBV4-3 with TRBJ2-1, with 8 bases that match TRBD1. CDR3 length: 18 residues. The germline gives CDR1 LGHNA, CDR2 YSLEER. The V gene end was trimmed by 4 bases and the J gene end by 8 bases; junction bases not matched to a gene: 19. CDR3 in DNA: TGCGCCAGCAGCCTAGACCTATTGGAAGGACAGGGCGTCGATGAGCAGTTCTTC. Its translation is CASSLDLLEGQGVDEQFF.

This clone was picked up one time. The genes are TRBV19 and TRBJ1-2; D ambiguous. Germline lookup yields CDR1 LNHDA and CDR2 SQIVND (reference sequence). The V gene lost 3 bases and the J gene lost 4 bases, with 12 bases spanning the gap. The CDR3 is 14 amino acids. CDR3 bases: TGTGCCAGTAGTATCGGGAACGGATTCTATGGCTACACCTTC. Translating it yields CASSIGNGFYGYTF.